The rows below give T cell receptor beta chains drawn from one sample of a study of cytomegalovirus exposure and HLA in healthy donors. Here immunoSEQ multiplex PCR was the method, and the copy in TCRdb shows in-frame clones only, minus some. The sample holds some 180,000 clones; 65% to 85% are singletons and the top ten take more than 1.1%. Sequenced sample: PBMCs. These TCRs come from a girl aged 10 to 17 in good health and CMV-seropositive. CDR3s include the opening cysteine and the closing phenylalanine or tryptophan. Each record gives: clone size, D gene, V gene, J gene, CDR3 protein, CDR3 DNA. The D gene is left open where the match is weak. Not every row has a clone size; where given, it reads once, few, many or a size class.

clone_size: .; d_call: TRBD1; v_call: TRBV29-1; j_call: TRBJ1-1; cdr3_aa: CSVITGGWGAFF; cdr3_nt: TGCAGCGTTATTACAGGGGGATGGGGAGCTTTCTTT
clone_size: once; d_call: .; v_call: TRBV7-9; j_call: TRBJ1-2; cdr3_aa: CASSLRDNANYGYTF; cdr3_nt: TGTGCCAGCAGCTTACGGGACAACGCTAACTATGGCTACACCTTC
clone_size: .; d_call: TRBD1; v_call: TRBV6-5; j_call: TRBJ1-2; cdr3_aa: CASSQGTGINYGYTF; cdr3_nt: TGTGCCAGCAGCCAGGGGACAGGGATAAACTATGGCTACACCTTC
clone_size: .; d_call: .; v_call: TRBV9; j_call: TRBJ2-2; cdr3_aa: CASSFTRGRTGELFF; cdr3_nt: TGTGCCAGCAGCTTTACGAGGGGGAGAACCGGGGAGCTGTTTTTT
clone_size: .; d_call: .; v_call: TRBV7-2; j_call: TRBJ2-3; cdr3_aa: CASSLEQYADTQYF; cdr3_nt: TGTGCCAGCAGCTTAGAACAGTACGCAGATACGCAGTATTTT
clone_size: .; d_call: .; v_call: TRBV7-8; j_call: TRBJ1-5; cdr3_aa: CASSRNRALQPQHF; cdr3_nt: TGTGCCAGCAGCAGAAACAGGGCCCTTCAGCCCCAGCATTTT
clone_size: .; d_call: TRBD1; v_call: TRBV5-4; j_call: TRBJ2-7; cdr3_aa: CASSWDRGTYEQYF; cdr3_nt: TGTGCCAGCAGCTGGGACAGGGGGACCTACGAGCAGTACTTC
clone_size: .; d_call: .; v_call: TRBV2; j_call: TRBJ1-5; cdr3_aa: CASSERQGRANQPQHF; cdr3_nt: TGTGCCAGCAGTGAGCGGCAGGGGAGGGCCAATCAGCCCCAGCATTTT
clone_size: .; d_call: TRBD2; v_call: TRBV6-5; j_call: TRBJ2-7; cdr3_aa: CASSWGGADLYEQYF; cdr3_nt: TGTGCCAGCAGTTGGGGGGGAGCGGACCTCTACGAGCAGTACTTC
clone_size: once; d_call: .; v_call: TRBV18; j_call: TRBJ2-7; cdr3_aa: CASSPTGQTNYEQYF; cdr3_nt: TGTGCCAGCTCACCTACCGGACAGACAAACTACGAGCAGTACTTC
clone_size: .; d_call: TRBD1; v_call: TRBV2; j_call: TRBJ2-5; cdr3_aa: CASSRDRDETQYF; cdr3_nt: TGTGCCAGCAGTAGGGACAGGGATGAGACCCAGTACTTC
clone_size: once; d_call: TRBD1; v_call: TRBV6-5; j_call: TRBJ2-7; cdr3_aa: CASSRQGSSYEQYF; cdr3_nt: TGTGCCAGCAGTAGACAGGGGAGCTCCTACGAGCAGTACTTC
clone_size: once; d_call: .; v_call: TRBV5-1; j_call: TRBJ2-7; cdr3_aa: CASSRAGEGAYEQYF; cdr3_nt: TGCGCCAGCAGCCGTGCGGGAGAGGGGGCCTACGAGCAGTACTTC
clone_size: once; d_call: .; v_call: TRBV25-1; j_call: TRBJ2-7; cdr3_aa: CASSSAVYEQYF; cdr3_nt: TGTGCCAGCAGTTCGGCGGTTTACGAGCAGTACTTC